These 11 T cell receptor beta chains were all obtained from the same sample, sequenced in a study of OX40 agonist ivuxolimab in advanced cancers. Repertoires were generated with immunoSEQ multiplex PCR, while TCRdb's copy carries only in-frame clones and drops some. The sample contains 85,000 to 130,000 clones, just over 90% of which appear only once. This sample comprised CD4+ or CD8+ T cells sorted from blood, obtained in a trial of the OX40 agonist ivuxolimab. All receptors come from an adult with an advanced solid tumor such as melanoma, head and neck, liver or kidney cancer.

The chain is built from TRBV5-4 and TRBJ2-2; the match to TRBD2 covers 8 bases. The CDR3 spans 17 residues. V lost 4 bases to trimming and J lost 1 base; unmatched junction nucleotides: 9. Germline V gene lookup returns CDR1 SGHNT and CDR2 YYREEE (reference sequence). The CDR3 DNA follows: TGTGCCAGCAGCCGACGTAGAGCGGGGGAGAACACCGGGGAGCTGTTTTTT. Encoded protein: CASSRRRAGENTGELFF.

In this sample, this clone turned up once. The J gene is TRBJ2-5, the V gene TRBV7-2; D may be TRBD2 (5 bases). Germline V gene lookup returns CDR1 SGHTA and CDR2 FQGNSA. Trimming took 1 base from V and 1 from J, leaving 7 bases between them. The CDR3 is made up of 14 amino acids. The CDR3 coding sequence is TGTGCCAGCAGCTTAGGGCGGGCCCAAGAGACCCAGTACTTC. As protein: CASSLGRAQETQYF.

This clone was picked up a small number of times. The chain has TRBV27 and TRBJ1-1, with D possibly matching TRBD1 (6 bases). Trimming removed 5 bases from V and 1 base from J, with 11 bases in between. Germline CDR1 is MNHEY and CDR2 is SMNVEV (reference sequence). This CDR3 spans 14 amino acids. The CDR3 bases are TGTGCCAGCAGTCCTCTACAGGGGAACACTGAAGCTTTCTTT. Residues: CASSPLQGNTEAFF.

The chain links TRBV19 to TRBJ2-7; 9 bases match TRBD2. The V segment lost 6 bases and the J segment 4 bases; nucleotides outside the gene matches: 10. Germline CDR1 reads LNHDA; CDR2 reads SQIVND (reference sequence). This CDR3 has 15 amino acids. The CDR3 nucleotides read TGTGCCAGTAGCGCGACTAGCGGAGACCAATACGAGCAGTACTTC. Its translation is CASSATSGDQYEQYF.

The chain uses TRBV28 and TRBJ2-3; 13 nucleotides line up with TRBD2. This CDR3 is built from 15 residues. Trimming cost V 6 bases and J 2 bases; bases outside gene matches: 2. Looked up from germline, CDR1 is MDHEN and CDR2 is SYDVKM. The CDR3 region has the DNA TGTGCCAGCAGAGGGACTAGCGGGACCACAGATACGCAGTATTTT. Amino acid sequence: CASRGTSGTTDTQYF.

The chain has TRBV6-6 and TRBJ1-5; 9 nucleotides match TRBD1. The CDR3 is made up of 16 amino acids. Germline values: CDR1 MNHNY, CDR2 SVGAGI (reference sequence). V shed 0 bases and J 4 bases; nucleotides not matched to a gene: 4. This CDR3 is CASSYSTGGWNQPQHF. In DNA, the CDR3 is TGTGCCAGCAGTTACTCGACAGGGGGATGGAATCAGCCCCAGCATTTT.

The V call is TRBV20-1, the J call TRBJ1-1, with unresolved D. The CDR3 loop spans 11 amino acids. V lost 6 bases, J lost 8 bases, and 13 bases lay in between. Germline loops: CDR1 DFQATT, CDR2 SNEGSKA (reference sequence). CDR3 region: CSARRSSEAFF. In DNA, the CDR3 is TGCAGTGCAAGACGGAGCAGCGAAGCTTTCTTT.

The chain employs TRBV7-2 and TRBJ2-1; 8 nucleotides match TRBD2. The CDR3 extends over 16 amino acids. Germline values: CDR1 SGHTA, CDR2 FQGNSA. V dropped 5 bases and J dropped 1; count of bases not matched to a gene: 7. The DNA of the CDR3 is TGTGCCAGCAGCCCCGGACTAGCCAGGTCCTACAATGAGCAGTTCTTC. It encodes CASSPGLARSYNEQFF. The variable domain in full, completed from reference TRBV7-2 and TRBJ2-1, reads GAGVSQSPSNKVTEKGKDVELRCDPISGHTALYWYRQSLGQGLEFLIYFQGNSAPDKSGLPSDRFSAERTGGSVSTLTIQRTQQEDSAVYLCASSPGLARSYNEQFFGPGTRLTVL.

The rearrangement links TRBV19 to TRBJ2-2, with 14 bases identical to TRBD2. The CDR3 has 19 residues. The J segment lost 3 bases and the V segment lost 5 bases, leaving 11 bases of the junction unmatched. The germline V gene encodes CDR1 LNHDA and CDR2 SQIVND (reference sequence). CDR3 in amino acids: CASSPLTSGRALDTGELFF. The CDR3 region has the DNA TGTGCCAGTAGTCCCCTGACTAGCGGGAGGGCCTTGGACACCGGGGAGCTGTTTTTT.

The chain employs TRBV5-1 and TRBJ2-2; D could derive from TRBD1 or TRBD2 (5 bases each). CDR3 length: 16 amino acids. Trimming pared 6 bases from V and 0 bases from J, leaving 15 bases between. CDR1 and CDR2 (germline): SGHRS, YFSETQ. CDR3 bases: TGCGCCAGCATTCGGGACGGGTCCACGAACACCGGGGAGCTGTTTTTT. This gives the protein CASIRDGSTNTGELFF.

The chain carries TRBV7-2 and TRBJ1-1; D is possibly TRBD1 (5 bases). V lost 3 bases to trimming and J lost 6 bases, with 26 bases between them. Germline CDR1 reads SGHTA; CDR2 reads FQGNSA. This CDR3 comprises 18 residues. The CDR3 loop reads CASSLRRLVGESLSEAFF. The CDR3 DNA sequence: TGTGCCAGCAGCTTGAGGAGGCTTGTAGGGGAAAGTCTTTCTGAAGCTTTCTTT. Full variable domain (rest looked up from reference TRBV7-2 and TRBJ1-1): GAGVSQSPSNKVTEKGKDVELRCDPISGHTALYWYRQSLGQGLEFLIYFQGNSAPDKSGLPSDRFSAERTGGSVSTLTIQRTQQEDSAVYLCASSLRRLVGESLSEAFFGQGTRLTVV.